The T cell receptor beta chain described here comes from a study of response to subunit inactivated influenza vaccine (dated by TCRdb to the late 2010s). At the level of the whole study: The study used deep quantitative T cell receptor repertoire profiling to track responses to a trivalent subunit inactivated influenza vaccine. General findings and caveats noted by the study authors: The authors suggested that each seasonal influenza vaccination may recruit only a limited number of new T cells.

From the germline V gene (reference sequence), CDR1 is DFQATT and CDR2 is SNEGSKA. The junction shows trimming of 3 bases on V and 4 bases on J, plus 14 bases between the germline ends. The CDR3 spans 14 residues, from the cysteine through the phenylalanine. The DNA shown is the 42-base CDR3, in frame from base 1. Receptor libraries were prepared by RT-PCR. Sequencing used an Illumina HiSeq 2500. Using fastp trimming at Q25 and MiXCR clonotype assembly, TCRdb reanalyzed the public sequencing data and kept in-frame beta chains. Every distinct CDR3 protein forms one entry, paired with its most common genes and DNA. A total of around 850,000 distinct CDR3 sequences appear in this sample, 15% to 20% of them only once. The biggest ten clones account for 11% of the sample. This clonotype was counted many times. Its antigen specificity is not known. Within one base of it there is no much larger clone, and no base qualities were kept.

The source of this sequence is a man aged 45-60 years who received an inactivated influenza vaccine. Donor details come from another sample of the same person, matched by shared clones. The sample consisted of PBMCs from blood, taken about 5 days after vaccination. Rearrangement joined TRBV20-1 to TRBJ2-3; TRBD1 might be the D gene, on 5 matching bases. The CDR3 in this case is CSASSRVVADTQYF. The base sequence is TGCAGTGCTAGCAGCAGGGTGGTGGCAGATACGCAGTATTTT.